Following are 17 T cell receptor beta chains from one sample sequenced in a study of tumor and adjacent non-tumor tissue in lung cancer. A modified ARM-PCR protocol with three rounds of nested PCR amplified TCRbeta. TCRdb analysed the multiplex PCR reads with MiXCR anew, one entry per CDR3 protein. The data show 98,000 or so distinct CDR3 sequences, approximately 80% seen once. The template was RNA from unsorted bulk tissue. Distant lung tissue was collected more than 3 cm away from the tumor edge. The sample was distant non-tumor lung tissue. These receptors all stem from a man in his sixties with small cell lung cancer.

This clonotype was seen a single time. Because the CDR3 is missing its conserved closing phenylalanine or tryptophan, this is likely a read error. The rearrangement links TRBV5-1 to TRBJ2-1; 7 bases line up with TRBD2. The trim removed 0 bases at V and 4 bases at J, leaving 7 bases unmatched. Germline assignment: CDR1 SGHRS and CDR2 YFSETQ. The CDR3 is made up of 16 amino acids. CDR3 in DNA: TGCGCCAGCAGCTTGGGGGGGGGGAATCCATACAATGAGCAGTTCTTA. Translating gives CASSLGGGNPYNEQFL.

In regard to this clonotype: Relative to the germline gene, one junction end is altered; a read error may explain this. The chain couples TRBV28 to TRBJ2-3; D is unclear. Germline V CDR1 and CDR2: MDHEN, SYDVKM. There are 12 residues in the CDR3. In nucleotides, the CDR3 is TGTACCAGCAGACGCAGTGTAAATACGCAATATTTT. It yields the protein CTSRRSVNTQYF.

V gene TRBV9 combines with J gene TRBJ2-1; 7 bases agree with TRBD2. Trimming removed 4 bases from V and 9 bases from J; junction bases left unmatched: 10. CDR3 length: 14 amino acids. Germline V gene sequence: CDR1 SGDLS, CDR2 YYNGEE. CDR3 sequence: CASSSGLGRFEQFF. The DNA for the CDR3 is TGTGCCAGCAGCTCAGGACTAGGACGATTTGAGCAGTTCTTC.

The chain has TRBV11-2 and TRBJ2-7, with D perhaps matching TRBD1 (6 bases). The CDR3 has 14 amino acids. Per germline, CDR1 SGHAT and CDR2 FQNNGV. The CDR3 region is CASSMGQGGYEQYV. The CDR3, as DNA: TGTGCCAGCAGCATGGGACAAGGAGGCTACGAGCAATACGTC.

A remark on this clonotype: A junction end diverges from the germline sequence, so it may reflect a read error. The chain's CDR3 is CASNYSGDHYGYTF. DNA of the CDR3: TGTGCCAGCAATTACTCGGGGGACCACTATGGCTACACCTTC. The rearrangement uses TRBV6-5 and TRBJ1-2; D possibly corresponds to TRBD1 (5 bases). The germline gives CDR1 MNHEY, CDR2 SVGAGI. The CDR3 has 14 residues.

This sequence joins TRBV11-3 and TRBJ2-1; D unresolved. The CDR3 covers 13 residues. Germline CDR1 reads SGHNT; CDR2 reads YENEEA. Deletions cut 8 bases from V and 12 bases from J, with 20 bases between. CDR3 nucleotide sequence: TGTGCCAGCTGCAGAAAGAATGAGGATGTGCAGTTCTTC. Translating it yields CASCRKNEDVQFF.

The chain carries TRBV4-1 and TRBJ2-5, with 9 bases matching TRBD2. The CDR3 extends over 14 amino acids. The trim removed 7 bases at V and 5 bases at J, leaving 8 bases unmatched. Germline V lookup: CDR1 MGHRA, CDR2 YSYEKL. CDR3 loop: CASNWTSARETQYF. Written as DNA, the CDR3 is TGCGCCAGCAACTGGACTAGCGCTAGGGAGACCCAGTACTTC.

About this clonotype: Germline is not matched at one junction end, which may reflect a read error. V gene TRBV6-2 or TRBV6-3 combines with J gene TRBJ2-3; D not certain. CDR3 size: 17 residues. Germline V gene data show CDR1 as MNHEY and CDR2 as SVGEGT. The CDR3 here is CASSYSMPGRAEDTQYF. CDR3 DNA: TGTGCTAGCAGTTACTCTATGCCCGGTAGGGCCGAAGATACGCAGTATTTT.

This clonotype showed up many times. The J gene is TRBJ1-2, the V gene TRBV20-1; D is unclear. Germline CDR1 is DFQATT and CDR2 is SNEGSKA (reference sequence). The V and J ends lost 3 bases and 4 bases respectively, with 15 bases between them. The CDR3 sequence is 14 residues long. The CDR3 DNA sequence: TGCAGTGCTAGTTCCGAGGAATTCTCCTATGGCTACACCTTC. This translates into CSASSEEFSYGYTF.

This clonotype turned up a few times. This sequence may be a read error, since a much larger clone differs from it by one base. The chain joins TRBV12-3 or TRBV12-4 to TRBJ2-7, with D tentatively TRBD2 (5 bases). The CDR3 contains 12 residues. The V end lost 6 bases, the J end lost 9 bases, and 15 bases lay between the germline ends. CDR3 sequence reads: CASRTEGNAQYF. The CDR3, as DNA: TGTGCCAGCAGAACCGAGGGTAACGCGCAGTACTTC.

Turning to this clonotype: This could be a read error, since a much larger clone is one nucleotide away. V and J are TRBV7-8 and TRBJ2-3, with TRBD1 matching over 7 bases. This CDR3 contains 13 residues. From germline, CDR1 is SGHVS and CDR2 FQNEAQ. In DNA, the CDR3 is TGTGCCAGCAGCCCCGACAGGGCGGATATGCAGTATTTT. Protein product: CASSPDRADMQYF.

As concerns this clonotype: One end of the junction varies from germline; a read error may be responsible. The chain recombines TRBV11-3 with TRBJ2-3; 8 nucleotides line up with TRBD2. The CDR3 runs 15 residues. Germline V gene data show CDR1 as SGHNT and CDR2 as YENEEA. The CDR3 bases are TGTGCCAACAGCTCTGGGACTAGAATTTCCGATACGCAGTATTTT. As protein: CANSSGTRISDTQYF.

This clonotype showed up just a few times. Just one base apart from a much larger clone, this may be a read error. The rearrangement links TRBV6-2 or TRBV6-3 to TRBJ2-7, with D possibly being TRBD2 (6 bases). V was trimmed by 2 bases and J by 6 bases, leaving 17 bases between them. Germline CDR1 reads MNHEY; CDR2 reads SVGEGT. The CDR3 spans 15 residues. CDR3 sequence reads: CASSYGRLVGSEQYV. The CDR3 coding sequence is TGTGCCAGCAGTTACGGACGACTAGTGGGAAGCGAGCAGTACGTC.

To note about this clonotype: One end of the junction does not line up with germline, which may come from a read error. The chain combines TRBV12-3 or TRBV12-4 with TRBJ2-5; TRBD2 aligns across 10 bases. CDR3 length equals 15 residues. The CDR3 loop is CASNPYSGGQEIQYF. The DNA of the CDR3 is TGTGCCAGCAATCCCTATAGCGGGGGGCAAGAGATCCAGTACTTC.

This chain joins TRBV5-1 and TRBJ2-7; TRBD1 is a possible D gene (6 bases). The CDR3 is 18 amino acids. V was pared by 2 bases and J by 1 base, with 22 bases between. From germline, CDR1 is SGHRS and CDR2 YFSETQ. In DNA form, the CDR3 reads TGCGCCAGCAGCTTTAGAATGGGGGCGCAGATTGGGTCCTACGAGCAGTACTTC. Translation: CASSFRMGAQIGSYEQYF.

Comment on this clonotype: In this CDR3 the conserved last residue, phenylalanine or tryptophan, is missing, so a read error is likely. Because the CDR3's place on the DNA is in doubt, the DNA is left out and the CDR3 is given as listed by TCRdb. J is TRBJ2-2 and V is TRBV10-2; the listed D gene, TRBD1, was not tested against the DNA. Germline V gene lookup returns CDR1 WSHSY and CDR2 SAAADI. The CDR3 length is 16 residues, termini included. This chain's CDR3 is CASRGGELANTGELLS.

In regard to this clonotype: One end of the junction is discordant with germline, which a read error may explain. The V gene is TRBV5-6, the J gene TRBJ2-5; D remains unclear. Looked up from germline, CDR1 is SGHDT and CDR2 is YYEEEE. The CDR3 is 13 residues long. For the CDR3, the DNA is TGTGCTAGCAGCTTGAGAATTCGGGTGACCCAGTACTTC. Its protein product is CASSLRIRVTQYF.